The 18 T cell receptor beta chains listed next were all sequenced from one sample in a study of cytomegalovirus exposure and HLA in healthy donors. The data were produced by immunoSEQ multiplex PCR, yet TCRdb's version contains in-frame clones alone and is incomplete. The table has 140,000 or so clones, over 80% seen once; the top ten hold roughly 4.3%. Sequencing was carried out using PBMCs. The origin of the receptors is a man aged 18 to 35 in good health and CMV-seropositive.

The chain uses TRBV5-8 and TRBJ1-1; no firm D call. From germline, CDR1 is SGHTS and CDR2 YDEGEE. Trimming removed 0 bases from V and 1 base from J, with 16 bases in between. The CDR3 is 17 residues long. The CDR3 is CASSLESGAWTNTEAFF. The CDR3 DNA is TGTGCCAGCAGCTTGGAATCGGGAGCCTGGACGAACACTGAAGCTTTCTTT.

The genes are TRBV19 and TRBJ2-3; the D gene is possibly TRBD2 (6 bases). CDR1 and CDR2 from the germline V gene are LNHDA and SQIVND (reference sequence). Trimming removed 5 bases from V and 0 bases from J, with 12 bases in between. The CDR3 covers 15 residues. The CDR3 DNA reads TGTGCCAGTAGTTCTAGCGCCACTAGCACAGATACGCAGTATTTT. This codes for CASSSSATSTDTQYF. Complete variable domain (other parts from reference TRBV19 and TRBJ2-3): DGGITQSPKYLFRKEGQNVTLSCEQNLNHDAMYWYRQDPGQGLRLIYYSQIVNDFQKGDIAEGYSVSREKKESFPLTVTSAQKNPTAFYLCASSSSATSTDTQYFGPGTRLTVL.

The table lists this clone with a count of one. The CDR3 DNA is TGTGCCAGCACCCCCTTCCGACAGGGGGCGAGAACTGAAGCTTTCTTT. Translation: CASTPFRQGARTEAFF. The gene calls are TRBV28 and TRBJ1-1; 10 bases align to TRBD1. Germline V lookup: CDR1 MDHEN, CDR2 SYDVKM. The trim removed 7 bases at V and 5 bases at J, leaving 13 bases unmatched. This CDR3 region has 16 residues.

The rearrangement links TRBV15 to TRBJ2-7; TRBD2 agrees at 15 bases. V lost 2 bases, J lost 6 bases, and 11 bases stayed unmatched. The germline gives CDR1 LNHNV, CDR2 YYDKDF (reference sequence). This CDR3 spans 18 amino acids. DNA of the CDR3: TGTGCCACCAGCAGACCCATGCAGGGACTAGCGGGAGGCGGCGAGCAGTACTTC. Translation gives CATSRPMQGLAGGGEQYF.

The rearrangement uses TRBV6-6 and TRBJ1-2; the D is unclear. V shed 5 bases and J shed 5 bases, with 15 bases lying between them. The germline V gene encodes CDR1 MNHNY and CDR2 SVGAGI (reference sequence). This CDR3 has 14 residues. CDR3 residues: CASSRALGGYGYTF. The CDR3 DNA reads TGTGCCAGCAGTCGGGCCCTAGGAGGATATGGCTACACCTTC.

The chain employs TRBV4-1 and TRBJ2-5; TRBD2 might be the D (6 bases). V lost 2 bases and J lost 5, with 24 bases in between. The V gene's germline CDR1 is MGHRA and CDR2 YSYEKL. The CDR3 has 18 residues. CDR3 bases: TGCGCCAGCAGCCAATCAGTCCCCCCCTCCGGGAGTGGTGAGACCCAGTACTTC. Translation: CASSQSVPPSGSGETQYF.

The count of this clone is one. The chain recombines TRBV4-1 with TRBJ2-1; D might be TRBD1 (7 bases). The CDR3 is 15 amino acids. The V end lost 0 bases, the J end lost 7 bases, and 13 bases lay between the germline ends. Germline V gene lookup returns CDR1 MGHRA and CDR2 YSYEKL. CDR3 in DNA: TGCGCCAGCAGCCAAGACTCAGGGGGGAGAAATGAGCAGTTCTTC. Residues: CASSQDSGGRNEQFF.

The J gene is TRBJ1-3, the V gene TRBV5-5; D remains unclear. The V gene's germline CDR1 is SGHKS and CDR2 YYEKEE (reference sequence). The ends were cut back, 4 bases at V and 0 bases at J, with 17 bases in the middle. This CDR3 is 17 amino acids long. In DNA, the CDR3 is TGTGCCAGCAGCCGTGCTTCTCCTGGGCTCTCTGGAAACACCATATATTTT. Amino acids: CASSRASPGLSGNTIYF.

The chain recombines TRBV7-8 with TRBJ2-2; 12 bases are a match to TRBD1. Unmatched junction bases numbered 15, after V lost 2 bases and J lost 8 bases. This CDR3 contains 19 residues. Germline lookup yields CDR1 SGHVS and CDR2 FQNEAQ. CDR3 sequence (DNA): TGTGCCAGCAGCTTAAGTCTACTTTACGGGACAGGGGGCAAGGGGGAGCTGTTTTTT. Its protein is CASSLSLLYGTGGKGELFF.

The CDR3 coding sequence is TGTGCCAGCAGCCGGGACAGGGGTGAAGAGACCCAGTACTTC. Amino acids: CASSRDRGEETQYF. V usage is TRBV11-3 and J usage is TRBJ2-5, with 10 nucleotides matching TRBD1. J gave up 3 bases and V 5 bases, and 3 bases lay outside the gene matches. The CDR3 is 14 amino acids. In germline, CDR1 is SGHNT, CDR2 YENEEA.

To note about this clone: The sample contains more than one DNA sequence encoding this CDR3. The rearrangement joins TRBV5-1 to TRBJ2-3; 7 bases are a match to TRBD2. The CDR3 consists of 15 residues. The germline V gene has CDR1 SGHRS and CDR2 YFSETQ. V trimming: 0 bases; J trimming: 0 bases; junction bases outside the gene matches: 1. The CDR3 nucleotides read TGCGCCAGCAGCTTGGTAGCGGGTAGCACAGATACGCAGTATTTT. Translating gives CASSLVAGSTDTQYF. The full variable domain, rest sourced from reference TRBV5-1 and TRBJ2-3, is KAGVTQTPRYLIKTRGQQVTLSCSPISGHRSVSWYQQTPGQGLQFLFEYFSETQRNKGNFPGRFSGRQFSNSRSEMNVSTLELGDSALYLCASSLVAGSTDTQYFGPGTRLTVL.

V is TRBV6-1 and J is TRBJ2-7, with 7 bases that match TRBD1. The length of the CDR3 is 14 residues. Trimming took 4 bases from V and 3 from J; bases not matched to a gene: 6. Germline V gene data show CDR1 as MNHNS and CDR2 as SASEGT. The CDR3 reads CASSGDRDRYEQYF. Here the CDR3 DNA reads TGTGCCAGCAGTGGTGACAGGGACCGCTACGAGCAGTACTTC.

This chain connects TRBV6-5 to TRBJ2-5, with D uncertain. Germline loops: CDR1 MNHEY, CDR2 SVGAGI. Trimming removed 2 bases from V and 1 base from J, with 11 bases in between. The CDR3 totals 15 residues. In DNA, the CDR3 is TGTGCCAGCAGTTACGGGCCGGCGAGCCAAGAGACCCAGTACTTC. Its translation is CASSYGPASQETQYF.

J is TRBJ1-4 and V is TRBV18; possible D gene TRBD1, 5 bases. V lost 2 bases to trimming and J lost 3 bases, with 7 bases between them. Germline assignment: CDR1 KGHSH and CDR2 LQKENI. This CDR3 comprises 14 residues. CDR3 sequence (DNA): TGTGCCAGCTCACCAAGGGGATCTAATGAAAAACTGTTTTTT. This translates into CASSPRGSNEKLFF. Filled out from reference TRBV18 and TRBJ1-4, the complete variable domain reads NAGVMQNPRHLVRRRGQEARLRCSPMKGHSHVYWYRQLPEEGLKFMVYLQKENIIDESGMPKERFSAEFPKEGPSILRIQQVVRGDSAAYFCASSPRGSNEKLFFGSGTQLSVL.

CDR3 DNA: TGTGCCAGCAGCTTAGCGGGTGCCACCGGGGAGCTGTTTTTT. Encoded protein: CASSLAGATGELFF. The chain uses TRBV28 and TRBJ2-2; 7 nucleotides line up with TRBD2. Per germline, CDR1 MDHEN and CDR2 SYDVKM. The J segment lost 4 bases and the V segment lost 6 bases, leaving 5 bases of the junction unmatched. The CDR3 extends over 14 amino acids. Full variable domain (remainder filled in from reference TRBV28 and TRBJ2-2): DVKVTQSSRYLVKRTGEKVFLECVQDMDHENMFWYRQDPGLGLRLIYFSYDVKMKEKGDIPEGYSVSREKKERFSLILESASTNQTSMYLCASSLAGATGELFFGEGSRLTVL.

DNA of the CDR3: TGTGCCAGCAGTACAAGACTAGCGGGGGATCTGAACGACAATGAGCAGTTCTTC. Its translation is CASSTRLAGDLNDNEQFF. The V gene is TRBV27, the J gene TRBJ2-1, with TRBD2 identical over 12 bases. Germline loops: CDR1 MNHEY, CDR2 SMNVEV (reference sequence). There are 18 residues in the CDR3. V shed 5 bases and J 5 bases; nucleotides not matched to a gene: 13.

The J gene is TRBJ1-1, the V gene TRBV2, with 9 bases fitting TRBD1. After removal of 9 bases from V and 5 bases from J, the junction contained 10 bases not matched to a gene. CDR3 length: 14 residues. Germline V gene lookup returns CDR1 SNHLY and CDR2 FYNNEI. The CDR3 DNA reads as TGTGCCAGGTCGTTCGGACAGGGGAAGACTGAAGCTTTCTTT. Its translation: CARSFGQGKTEAFF.

This clone was found once. The chain links TRBV6-6 to TRBJ2-2, with a tentative D call TRBD2 (5 bases). Looked up from germline, CDR1 is MNHNY and CDR2 is SVGAGI (reference sequence). The CDR3 spans 13 residues. V lost 7 bases to trimming and J lost 3 bases, with 9 bases between them. The CDR3 DNA is TGTGCCAGCACCACGGGGTACACCGGGGAGCTGTTTTTT. The encoded protein is CASTTGYTGELFF.